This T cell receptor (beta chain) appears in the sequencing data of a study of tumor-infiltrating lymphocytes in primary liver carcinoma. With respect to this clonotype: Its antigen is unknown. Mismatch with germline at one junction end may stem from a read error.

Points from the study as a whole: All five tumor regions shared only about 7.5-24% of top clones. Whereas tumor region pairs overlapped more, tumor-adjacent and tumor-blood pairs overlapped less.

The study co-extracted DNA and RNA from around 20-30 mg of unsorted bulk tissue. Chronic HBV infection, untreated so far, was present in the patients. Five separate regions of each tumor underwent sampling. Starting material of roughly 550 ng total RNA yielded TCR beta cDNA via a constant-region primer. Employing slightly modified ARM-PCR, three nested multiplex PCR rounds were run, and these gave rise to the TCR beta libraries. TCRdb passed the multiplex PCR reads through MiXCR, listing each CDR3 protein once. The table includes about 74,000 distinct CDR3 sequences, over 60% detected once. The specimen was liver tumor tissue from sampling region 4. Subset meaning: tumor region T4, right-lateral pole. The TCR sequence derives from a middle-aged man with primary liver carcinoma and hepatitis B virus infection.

CDR3 bases: TGTGCCAGCAGCATAAATGATGCCTACGAGCAGCTCTTC. Its protein is CASSINDAYEQLF. This chain joins TRBV11-2 and TRBJ2-1; the D is unclear. Germline loops: CDR1 SGHAT, CDR2 FQNNGV. CDR3 length: 13 amino acids. Looking up the rest from reference TRBV11-2 and TRBJ2-1 gives the full variable domain: EAGVAQSPRYKIIEKRQSVAFWCNPISGHATLYWYQQILGQGPKLLIQFQNNGVVDDSQLPKDRFSAERLKGVDSTLKIQPAKLEDSAVYLCASSINDAYEQLFGPGTRLTVL.